This is a list of T cell receptor beta chains from one sample in a study of response to subunit inactivated influenza vaccine. TCRdb reprocessed the RT-PCR reads via MiXCR and lists one record per CDR3 protein. The data show some 480,000 distinct CDR3 sequences, with 9.5% to 12% seen just once and 9.5% to 15% held by the top ten. Sequenced material: PBMCs from blood, taken more than 35 days after vaccination. These TCRs come from a man between 45 and 60 years old who received an inactivated influenza vaccine. CDR3s include the opening cysteine and the closing phenylalanine or tryptophan. A D gene is named only where the DNA matches it firmly. Clone size is given for some rows only: seen once, a few or many times, or a class if the clone is expanded.

j_call	clone_size	v_call	d_call	cdr3_aa	cdr3_nt
TRBJ2-7	many	TRBV20-1	TRBD2	CSARVSLAGAEQYF	TGCAGTGCTAGAGTGTCACTAGCGGGGGCTGAGCAGTACTTC
TRBJ2-7	NA	TRBV7-2	TRBD1	CASSRQGAQGYEQYF	TGTGCCAGCAGCCGTCAGGGGGCGCAGGGGTACGAGCAGTACTTC
TRBJ2-7	few	TRBV29-1	NA	CSASQTYEQYF	TGCAGCGCCTCCCAGACCTACGAGCAGTACTTC
TRBJ2-1	NA	TRBV2	TRBD2	CASSGGLGLAGSNEQFF	TGTGCCAGCAGTGGAGGTTTAGGACTAGCGGGAAGCAATGAGCAGTTCTTC
TRBJ2-5	NA	TRBV3-1	NA	CASSQDQGRGETQYF	TGTGCCAGCAGCCAAGACCAGGGGAGGGGGGAGACCCAGTACTTC
TRBJ2-2	few	TRBV5-6	TRBD2	CASSATSGANTGELFF	TGTGCCAGCAGCGCCACTAGCGGGGCGAACACCGGGGAGCTGTTTTTT
TRBJ2-5	few	TRBV29-1	TRBD1	CSVLQGETQYF	TGCAGCGTCTTACAGGGGGAGACCCAGTACTTC
TRBJ2-2	many	TRBV5-1	TRBD1	CASSGTGGNTGELFF	TGCGCCAGCAGTGGGACAGGGGGTAACACCGGGGAGCTGTTTTTT
TRBJ2-5	many	TRBV20-1	NA	CSASRLSRQETQYF	TGCAGTGCAAGCAGGCTAAGCAGACAAGAGACCCAGTACTTC
TRBJ2-7	NA	TRBV5-1	TRBD2	CASSLSGRGAYEQYF	TGCGCCAGCAGCTTAAGCGGGAGAGGGGCCTACGAGCAGTACTTC
TRBJ2-7	many	TRBV5-1	NA	CASSLATNSRYEQYF	TGCGCCAGCAGCTTGGCAACTAATAGTAGGTACGAGCAGTACTTC
TRBJ1-5	NA	TRBV5-1	NA	CASSEMSNQPQHF	TGCGCCAGCAGCGAGATGAGCAATCAGCCCCAGCATTTT
TRBJ2-6	many	TRBV2	TRBD1	CASSRDRASGANVLTF	TGTGCCAGCAGTAGGGACAGAGCCTCTGGGGCCAACGTCCTGACTTTC
TRBJ2-2	NA	TRBV7-9	TRBD1	CASSPRQGSSSGELFF	TGTGCCAGCAGCCCCCGACAGGGGTCTTCGTCCGGGGAGCTGTTTTTT
TRBJ2-5	NA	TRBV20-1	NA	CSGAGIQETQYF	TGCAGTGGAGCCGGGATCCAAGAGACCCAGTACTTC